Listed below are T cell receptor beta chains from one sample, sequenced in a study of blood T cells in healthy people across ages. TCRdb reprocessed the 5' RACE reads with MiXCR, giving one entry per CDR3 protein. The sample includes roughly 930,000 distinct CDR3 sequences, approximately 49% of them seen just once. Sequenced material: blood. Every receptor here comes from a man younger than 45 in good health. Each CDR3 is given with its conserved first and last residue. Fields, in order: CDR3 length, J gene, V gene, clone size, D gene, CDR3 DNA, CDR3 protein. The D gene is left open where the match is weak. The size field is filled for only some rows; it gives once, few, many or a size class.

>13|TRBJ2-2|TRBV20-1|.|TRBD2
TGCAGTGCTTGGGGGGGTAGGACCGGGGAGCTGTTTTTT
CSAWGGRTGELFF
>20|TRBJ2-1|TRBV3-1|.|TRBD2
TGTGCCAGCAGCCAAGTTACTACTAGCGGGGGGAGCCGGGGTATAAATGAGCAGTTCTTC
CASSQVTTSGGSRGINEQFF
>13|TRBJ1-1|TRBV30|.|TRBD1
TGTGCCTGTTCAATAGGGGGCAACACTGAAGCTTTCTTT
CACSIGGNTEAFF
>15|TRBJ2-1|TRBV11-1|.|TRBD1
TGTGCCAGCAGTCAGCCCGGACAGGCATACAATGAGCAGTTCTTC
CASSQPGQAYNEQFF
>13|TRBJ2-3|TRBV6-1|.|.
TGTGCCAGCAGTGAATATCAGTGGAATACGCAGTATTTT
CASSEYQWNTQYF
>14|TRBJ2-1|TRBV3-1|.|TRBD2
TGTGCCAGCAGCCGGCCAGCGGGGAACAATGAGCAGTTCTTC
CASSRPAGNNEQFF
>15|TRBJ2-7|TRBV9|.|TRBD2
TGTGCCAGCAGCGGAACCGGGACTAGATCCCCCGAGCAGTACTTC
CASSGTGTRSPEQYF
>15|TRBJ2-1|TRBV7-9|.|TRBD2
TGTGCCAGCAGCCTAAGCGGGAGGAATTACAATGAGCAGTTCTTC
CASSLSGRNYNEQFF
>17|TRBJ2-5|TRBV7-9|.|TRBD1
TGTGCCAGCAGCTACGCCCATCGGGACAGGGGGCAAGAGACCCAGTACTTC
CASSYAHRDRGQETQYF
>15|TRBJ2-1|TRBV9|.|.
TGTGCCAGCAGCGGGGGAAGCCCCTCCTACAATGAGCAGTTCTTC
CASSGGSPSYNEQFF
>16|TRBJ2-6|TRBV27|many|TRBD1
TGTGCCAGCAGTTTCACAGGGGGCACTGGGGCCAACGTCCTGACTTTC
CASSFTGGTGANVLTF
>16|TRBJ1-3|TRBV10-3|.|.
TGTGCCATCAGTGAGGGTGGAGCGCGCTCTGGAAACACCATATATTTT
CAISEGGARSGNTIYF
>17|TRBJ2-1|TRBV7-2|many|TRBD2
TGTGCCAGCAGCTCCCGAAGCGGGGGGGCCTCTTTCAATGAGCAGTTCTTC
CASSSRSGGASFNEQFF
>14|TRBJ1-4|TRBV5-1|.|.
TGCGCCAGCAGCTTAGGGGCTGGGAATGAAAAACTGTTTTTT
CASSLGAGNEKLFF
>15|TRBJ1-2|TRBV6-5|.|TRBD1
TGTGCCAGCAGCCAAATCCCGACAGGGGATTCAGGCTACACCTTC
CASSQIPTGDSGYTF
>14|TRBJ2-5|TRBV28|few|.
TGTGCCAGCAGTTTAATCCGGGAAGAAGAGACCCAGTACTTC
CASSLIREEETQYF
>14|TRBJ2-7|TRBV29-1|few|.
TGCAGCGTGGGGGGGACATCCGAAACCTACGAGCAGTACTTC
CSVGGTSETYEQYF
>19|TRBJ2-3|TRBV20-1|.|.
TGCAGTGCTAGAGATGGAGGGGGAGGGGAGGGTTTTAGCACAGATACGCAGTATTTT
CSARDGGGGEGFSTDTQYF
>12|TRBJ2-3|TRBV29-1|once|.
TGCAGCGTTGAGGGGTGGGGAGATACGCAGTATTTT
CSVEGWGDTQYF
>16|TRBJ2-2|TRBV9|.|.
TGTGCCAGCAGCGTACAAGCAGGGTTCGACACCGGGGAGCTGTTTTTT
CASSVQAGFDTGELFF
>14|TRBJ2-1|TRBV5-1|.|TRBD1
TGCGCCAGCAGCTCGGGACAGCCATACAATGAGCAGTTCTTC
CASSSGQPYNEQFF
>14|TRBJ2-1|TRBV18|.|.
TGTGCCAGCTCACCCCGACAGGCCGAAAATGAGCAGTTCTTC
CASSPRQAENEQFF
>15|TRBJ1-5|TRBV9|.|.
TGTGCCAGCAGCGCCCGGGACGGTTACAATCAGCCCCAGCATTTT
CASSARDGYNQPQHF
>16|TRBJ2-2|TRBV5-6|.|TRBD2
TGTGCCAGCACCCTGATGGGGCTAGCGGGGGCGGAGGAGCTGTTTTTT
CASTLMGLAGAEELFF
>13|TRBJ1-2|TRBV18|few|TRBD1
TGTGCCAGCTCGGGACAGCAGAACTATGGCTACACCTTC
CASSGQQNYGYTF
>11|TRBJ1-2|TRBV7-4|once|.
TGTGCCAGCAGCCACAGAAATGGCTACACCTTC
CASSHRNGYTF
>13|TRBJ1-2|TRBV30|once|TRBD1
TGTGCCTGGAGCCCGGGACAGGGTTTTGGCTACACCTTC
CAWSPGQGFGYTF
>15|TRBJ2-5|TRBV20-1|.|.
TGCAGTGCCCCCCTCTTGCCCGGGAGTCAAGAGACCCAGTACTTC
CSAPLLPGSQETQYF
>14|TRBJ2-3|TRBV5-1|.|.
TGCGCCAGCAGCGGGTCAGGGACCACAGATACGCAGTATTTT
CASSGSGTTDTQYF
>18|TRBJ1-4|TRBV6-1|.|.
TGTGCCGTCGGCCGGGACCCAATTTCCCGCGAGGCTAATGAAAAACTGTTTTTT
CAVGRDPISREANEKLFF
>15|TRBJ1-1|TRBV5-1|.|.
TGCGCCAGCAGCTTGGACAGACTCCCGAACACTGAAGCTTTCTTT
CASSLDRLPNTEAFF
>13|TRBJ1-6|TRBV12-3/TRBV12-4|.|.
TGTGCCAGCTGCCCCGAACTGAATTCACCCCTCCACTTT
CASCPELNSPLHF
>16|TRBJ2-7|TRBV4-3|.|.
TGCGCCAGCAGCCAAGATCTCGGAGTGAGCTCCTACGAGCAGTACTTC
CASSQDLGVSSYEQYF
>16|TRBJ1-4|TRBV6-5|.|TRBD1
TGTGCCAGCAGTCGCAGCTCCGGGACAGTTAATGAAAAACTGTTTTTT
CASSRSSGTVNEKLFF
>16|TRBJ1-2|TRBV4-1|.|.
TGCGCCAGCAGCCATCCTTCGGACAGAGCTAACTATGGCTACACCTTC
CASSHPSDRANYGYTF
>14|TRBJ2-5|TRBV2|few|.
TGTGCCAGCAGTGAAGGGCAGGGCAAAGAGACCCAGTACTTC
CASSEGQGKETQYF
>16|TRBJ1-5|TRBV19|.|.
TGTGCCAGTAGTATAGATCCCAGCAGGGGCAATCAGCCCCAGCATTTT
CASSIDPSRGNQPQHF
>16|TRBJ2-4|TRBV6-5|.|.
TGTGCCAGCAGTTACTCCCGTTGGGTAGCCAAAAACATTCAGTACTTC
CASSYSRWVAKNIQYF
>17|TRBJ1-2|TRBV7-9|.|TRBD1
TGTGCCAGCAGCAAACTAACGGGACAGGGGGCGATTCATGGCTACACCTTC
CASSKLTGQGAIHGYTF
>14|TRBJ2-7|TRBV7-2|many|.
TGTGCCAGCAGTTTAGGGGGAGGGGCCTACGAGCAGTACTTC
CASSLGGGAYEQYF
>15|TRBJ1-4|TRBV25-1|.|.
TGTGCCAGCAGTGAGGGAGGCAGGCCGGGTGAAAAACTGTTTTTT
CASSEGGRPGEKLFF
>15|TRBJ1-4|TRBV28|.|.
TGTGCCAGCAGTCGCCCATCATCAGGGTTGGAAAAACTGTTTTTT
CASSRPSSGLEKLFF
>11|TRBJ2-4|TRBV15|few|.
TGTGCCACCAGGGGGTGGGACATTCAGTACTTC
CATRGWDIQYF
>15|TRBJ2-5|TRBV27|.|TRBD2
TGTGCCAGCAGCAACTCGGGACTATACCAAGAGACCCAGTACTTC
CASSNSGLYQETQYF
>12|TRBJ1-1|TRBV6-2/TRBV6-3|.|.
TGTGCCGGACGACAGATGAACACTGAAGCTTTCTTT
CAGRQMNTEAFF
>16|TRBJ2-3|TRBV5-1|many|TRBD1
TGCGCCAGCAGCTCGACAGGGAAAACGCACACAGATACGCAGTATTTT
CASSSTGKTHTDTQYF
>15|TRBJ1-6|TRBV5-1|many|TRBD1
TGCGCCAGCAACGATCCGGGACAGCCAAATTCACCCCTCCACTTT
CASNDPGQPNSPLHF
>15|TRBJ2-7|TRBV21-1|.|.
TGTGCCAGCAGCCCCCCCCTGGCAGGATCCTACGAGCAGTACTTC
CASSPPLAGSYEQYF
>14|TRBJ2-1|TRBV6-2/TRBV6-3|.|.
TGTGCCAGCAGTCCCCCGCGGCAGGACAATGAGCAGTTCTTC
CASSPPRQDNEQFF
>13|TRBJ2-7|TRBV12-3/TRBV12-4|few|.
TGTGCCAGCAGTTTTTGGGGGAACTACGAGCAGTACTTC
CASSFWGNYEQYF
>14|TRBJ2-3|TRBV9|.|TRBD2
TGTGCCAGCAGCGTAGCGGCGGGGGAGGGCACGCAGTATTTT
CASSVAAGEGTQYF
>15|TRBJ2-5|TRBV11-1|.|.
TGTACCAGCAGCTTAGAGAGCCGGCACGGGGGGACCCAGTACTTC
CTSSLESRHGGTQYF